This record looks at one T cell receptor beta chain sequence and its context. Its antigen remains unidentified. Generated by immunoSEQ multiplex PCR, the TCRdb table keeps only in-frame clones and is missing some. Of 1,400,000 or so clones detected, just under 99% appear once; the ten largest clones hold around 0.38%. The data were taken from a study of shared clonotypes between healthy human individuals. As for the study in general: The cohort comprised a couple of women and a few men. Their ages spanned 18 to 49 years. Researchers assigned three CD4 naive, three CD4 memory, two CD8 naive and one CD8 memory plate to each donor.

Findings of the study overall: Sequencing depth was expected to affect clonotype sharing among donors.

The V gene end was trimmed by 2 bases and the J gene end by 0 bases; junction bases not matched to a gene: 8. Germline CDR1 KGHSH, CDR2 LQKENI. The CDR3 has 17 amino acids. The source of this sequence is a man aged 25 to 45 in good health. V is TRBV18 and J is TRBJ2-7, with 9 bases matching TRBD2. Sequenced material: naive CD4+ T cells sorted from blood. The subset is: CD45RA+ positively selected. Here the CDR3 DNA reads TGTGCCAGCTCACCAATCGCGGGAGGGCCCGGCTCCTACGAGCAGTACTTC. Protein sequence: CASSPIAGGPGSYEQYF.